The clone carrying this T cell receptor (beta chain) was counted at least ten times. Its antigen is unidentified. Alpha and beta libraries were amplified separately from the second PCR onward. CD4 T cells were positively selected, then CD8 T cells from the CD4-negative fraction. This sample was taken from a study of naive and memory T cell subsets. Findings of the study overall: Over 95% of naive TCR sequences appeared only once after error correction, unlike memory subsets. A few larger clonotypes appeared in naive repertoires, especially CD8, possibly memory cells re-expressing CD45RA.

Two oligonucleotides, mixed equimolar, formed the beta constant-region primer covering TRBC1 and TRBC2. Four rounds of PCR amplified the ligated cDNA using nested alpha and beta constant-region primers plus SP2. TCRdb reprocessed the UMI-ligation and nested PCR reads via MiXCR and lists one record per CDR3 protein. Of 150,000 or so distinct CDR3 sequences in the sample, approximately 22% were seen once. This CDR3 is 11 amino acids long. Germline CDR1 and CDR2: MDHEN and SYDVKM. V dropped 5 bases and J dropped 1 base, with 2 bases sitting between them. The rearrangement links TRBV28 to TRBJ2-5; D unresolved. This TCR was sampled from a human donor in good health. The sequencing input was naive CD4+ T cells from blood. The CDR3 loop reads CASSRQETQYF. The CDR3 DNA sequence: TGTGCCAGCAGTCGCCAAGAGACCCAGTACTTC.